This T cell receptor beta chain was observed in a study of T-cell memory formation after mild COVID-19. Overall study: TCR clusters were mostly donor specific. Study-wide findings and caveats: The appearance of some responding clones in pre-infection memory suggested that cross-reactive memory joined.

The V end was cut by 6 bases, the J end by 8 bases, with 13 bases between. CDR3 length: 13 residues. Germline CDR1 is MNHEY and CDR2 is SMNVEV (reference sequence). A 5'RACE reaction primed in the constant segment made cDNA libraries of TCR alpha and TCR beta, and these carried sample barcodes and UMIs. TCRdb re-called the 5' RACE reads through MiXCR, storing one row per CDR3 protein. The sample yields around 300,000 distinct CDR3 sequences, approximately 8.4% seen once. Worth noting for this clonotype: Its specificity is unknown.

V gene TRBV27 combines with J gene TRBJ1-4; possibly TRBD1 for D (5 bases). The source of this sequence is a man younger than 30 who had mild COVID-19 (a few samples of this study predate the infection). Cell type and time point are not known. Sequencing used PBMCs or a T cell subset sorted from them (not recorded which). CDR3 residues: CASRPAGGEKLFF. In DNA, the CDR3 is TGTGCCAGCAGACCTGCTGGGGGGGAAAAACTGTTTTTT.